The next 8 T cell receptor beta chains were all read from a single sample in a study of blood T cell repertoires in COVID-19. This table comes from immunoSEQ multiplex PCR, and its TCRdb copy is limited to in-frame clones, with some not included. This table holds approximately 210,000 clones, just over 85% found once. Source material: peripheral blood. These receptors all stem from a man aged 25-45 years who had recovered from COVID-19.

CDR3 region: CASSGHLNTEAFF. CDR3 DNA: TGTGCCAGCAGCGGACACCTAAACACTGAAGCTTTCTTT. This chain links TRBV28 with TRBJ1-1; TRBD1 might be the D (5 bases). The CDR3 is 13 residues long. Between the trimmed V and J ends, which lost 6 bases and 2 bases, there was a span of 10 bases. Germline-derived CDR1 and CDR2 are MDHEN and SYDVKM. Using reference TRBV28 and TRBJ1-1 for the parts outside the CDR3, the full variable domain is DVKVTQSSRYLVKRTGEKVFLECVQDMDHENMFWYRQDPGLGLRLIYFSYDVKMKEKGDIPEGYSVSREKKERFSLILESASTNQTSMYLCASSGHLNTEAFFGQGTRLTVV.

The chain is built from TRBV5-6 and TRBJ1-2, with D perhaps matching TRBD1 (6 bases). Trimming took 2 bases from V and 0 from J, leaving 11 bases between them. This CDR3 region has 15 residues. From germline, CDR1 is SGHDT and CDR2 YYEEEE. CDR3 region: CASSLGTLPNYGYTF. The CDR3 DNA sequence: TGTGCCAGCAGCTTAGGGACACTTCCTAACTATGGCTACACCTTC.

This sequence joins TRBV6-5 and TRBJ1-1; the match to TRBD1 covers 10 bases. V was clipped by 4 bases and J by 2 bases; unmatched bases: 7. Germline V gene sequence: CDR1 MNHEY, CDR2 SVGAGI. This CDR3 region has 16 residues. The CDR3 here is CASSSEGTGDNTEAFF. CDR3 sequence (DNA): TGTGCCAGCAGTTCCGAGGGGACAGGGGATAACACTGAAGCTTTCTTT.

The genes are TRBV12-3 or TRBV12-4 and TRBJ2-2; TRBD1 matches at 8 bases. The CDR3 runs 12 residues. The ends lost 11 bases at V and 7 bases at J; junction bases unmatched: 6. CDR3 region: CAGDRGGGELFF. The CDR3 DNA follows: TGTGCCGGAGACAGGGGTGGCGGGGAGCTGTTTTTT.

The chain carries TRBV10-1 and TRBJ2-1, with 7 bases that match TRBD2. CDR1 is WNHNN, CDR2 SYGVQD, per germline (reference sequence). The CDR3 runs 17 residues. The junction had 13 bases not matched to a gene; V was cut back by 0 bases and J by 8 bases. CDR3 coding DNA: TGCGCCAGCAGTGAGTCGAGACTAGCCTCCCGTTCTTATGAGCAGTTCTTC. Encoded protein: CASSESRLASRSYEQFF.

The rearrangement links TRBV19 to TRBJ2-1; 11 bases map to TRBD2. Trimming cost V 5 bases and J 1 base; bases outside gene matches: 7. The length of the CDR3 is 17 residues. CDR1 is LNHDA, CDR2 SQIVND, per germline (reference sequence). CDR3 amino acids: CASSPLAGGPSYNEQFF. In nucleotides, the CDR3 is TGTGCCAGTAGTCCTCTAGCGGGGGGACCTTCCTACAATGAGCAGTTCTTC.

The chain links TRBV9 to TRBJ1-6, with no clear D. CDR3 length equals 14 residues. Germline CDR1 SGDLS, CDR2 YYNGEE. The V end lost 0 bases, the J end lost 10 bases, and 11 bases lay between the germline ends. The CDR3: CASSVEMGRSPLHF. Written as DNA, the CDR3 is TGTGCCAGCAGCGTAGAAATGGGGAGATCACCCCTCCACTTT.

The sample holds one count of this clone. This chain joins TRBV15 and TRBJ2-7, with TRBD1 matching over 7 bases. CDR3 length equals 15 residues. With 0 bases clipped from V and 0 bases from J, the junction kept 2 bases outside the gene matches. Germline V CDR1 and CDR2: LNHNV, YYDKDF (reference sequence). The CDR3 here is CATSRDGDSSYEQYF. The CDR3 bases are TGTGCCACCAGCAGAGACGGGGACAGCTCCTACGAGCAGTACTTC. Together with reference TRBV15 and TRBJ2-7, the CDR3 gives the full variable domain: DAMVIQNPRYQVTQFGKPVTLSCSQTLNHNVMYWYQQKSSQAPKLLFHYYDKDFNNEADTPDNFQSRRPNTSFCFLDIRSPGLGDTAMYLCATSRDGDSSYEQYFGPGTRLTVT.